This T cell receptor beta chain was captured in a study of T-cell memory formation after mild COVID-19. A single record per CDR3 protein comes from TCRdb applying MiXCR to the 5' RACE reads. The data show approximately 560,000 distinct CDR3 sequences, 15% to 20% seen once. This clonotype was seen more than once but under ten times. Its target is not known. Regarding the study as a whole: Cross-reactive memory appears to have joined, as suggested by some responding clones showing up in pre-infection memory.

V was pared by 0 bases and J by 7 bases, with 7 bases of the junction left unmatched. The CDR3 is made up of 16 amino acids. Germline values: CDR1 MGHRA, CDR2 YSYEKL. Sequencing was done on a sample of PBMCs or a T cell subset sorted from them (not recorded which). The rearrangement links TRBV4-1 to TRBJ2-1; 9 positions match TRBD2. The TCR comes from an adult woman who had mild COVID-19 (a few samples of this study predate the infection). Cell type and time point are not known. CDR3 nucleotides: TGCGCCAGCAGCCAAGATCTCGCGGGGGGGCCAAATGAGCAGTTCTTC. It is translated as CASSQDLAGGPNEQFF.